The 5 T cell receptor beta chains presented below share a single source sample, sequenced in a study of beta chain features in type 1 diabetes. Study-wide results and caveats: Researchers report that Type 1 diabetes patients had moderately but significantly shorter TCRB CDR3s across all four CD4+ subsets.

No cognate antigen is known for these TCRs. The entirety of the isolated RNA underwent reverse transcription, so expressed TCRB transcripts were sequenced. Clones were sequenced by immunoSEQ multiplex PCR, and TCRdb holds only the in-frame ones, with some missing. The sample consists of 200,000 to 300,000 clones, about a tenth of them appearing once. What was sequenced was naive CD4+ T cells from blood. These receptors were obtained from a man aged 25-45 years with type 1 diabetes.

This chain uses TRBV2 with TRBJ1-5, with a weak D call TRBD1 (5 bases). Trimming pared 0 bases from V and 8 bases from J, leaving 17 bases between. Germline V lookup: CDR1 SNHLY, CDR2 FYNNEI. The CDR3 contains 16 residues. CDR3 protein: CASSEAADQGSKPQHF. CDR3 nucleotide sequence: TGTGCCAGCAGTGAAGCGGCTGACCAGGGTAGTAAGCCCCAGCATTTT.

The chain employs TRBV28 and TRBJ2-7; D perhaps matches TRBD1 (7 bases). Trimming left V 2 bases short and J 3 bases short, with 20 bases between. The CDR3 runs to 17 residues. Looked up from germline, CDR1 is MDHEN and CDR2 is SYDVKM. The DNA of the CDR3 is TGTGCCAGCAGTTTAGAGGAGGGGGCAGGGCATGGCTACGAGCAGTACTTC. Protein: CASSLEEGAGHGYEQYF.

This chain uses TRBV7-8 with TRBJ1-4; D possibly corresponds to TRBD1 (6 bases). This CDR3 comprises 13 residues. The ends were cut back, 5 bases at V and 7 bases at J, with 11 bases in the middle. Per germline, CDR1 SGHVS and CDR2 FQNEAQ. The CDR3 DNA reads as TGTGCCAGCAGCCTACGACAGGTTGAAAAACTGTTTTTT. It translates to CASSLRQVEKLFF.

The V gene is TRBV2, the J gene TRBJ2-7; possibly TRBD1 for D (6 bases). The CDR3 has 14 residues. Per the germline V gene, CDR1 is SNHLY and CDR2 is FYNNEI. The ends were cut back, 7 bases at V and 3 bases at J, with 16 bases in the middle. In nucleotides, the CDR3 is TGTGCCAGCACGAGGAACAGGGTGGTCTACGAGCAGTACTTC. This codes for CASTRNRVVYEQYF.

As for this clone: The same CDR3 is also encoded by other DNA sequences in this sample. The chain employs TRBV18 and TRBJ2-7; weak D call: TRBD1 (6 bases). CDR1 and CDR2 from the germline V gene are KGHSH and LQKENI. Deletions cut 6 bases from V and 2 bases from J, with 14 bases between. The CDR3 is 14 amino acids. CDR3 sequence: CASSPRQGTYEQYF. In DNA, the CDR3 is TGTGCCAGCTCCCCAAGGCAGGGGACCTACGAGCAGTACTTC.